Below are 13 T cell receptor beta chains sequenced from a single sample in a study of blood T cell repertoires in COVID-19. Libraries were prepared by immunoSEQ multiplex PCR; TCRdb keeps only in-frame clonotypes and omits some of them. The data contain 90,000 to 100,000 clones, about 86% of them singletons. Sequenced input: peripheral blood. These receptors came from a man older than 75 with acute or convalescent COVID-19.

The chain combines TRBV5-1 with TRBJ2-7; D is unclear. V lost 6 bases, J lost 4 bases, and 17 bases lay in between. This CDR3 region has 14 residues. From germline, CDR1 is SGHRS and CDR2 YFSETQ. The CDR3 loop reads CASTRETYGYEQYF. The CDR3 DNA reads as TGCGCCAGCACCCGAGAGACTTACGGTTACGAGCAGTACTTC.

The chain joins TRBV4-1 to TRBJ2-6; D unclear. CDR1 and CDR2 (germline): MGHRA, YSYEKL. The CDR3 is 16 residues long. The germline V and J ends were trimmed by 4 bases and 1 base, with 11 bases remaining between them. CDR3 sequence (DNA): TGCGCCAGCAGCCCCGGAGATTTTTCTGGGGCCAACGTCCTGACTTTC. It codes for CASSPGDFSGANVLTF.

The chain is built from TRBV6-4 and TRBJ2-7; D might be TRBD2 (6 bases). The CDR3 length is 14 residues. Germline V CDR1 and CDR2: MRHNA, SNTAGT. V lost 8 bases, J lost 3 bases, and 17 bases lay in between. The CDR3 region has the DNA TGTGCCAGCCTGGGTAGGGAGGCGGACTACGAGCAGTACTTC. Its translation is CASLGREADYEQYF.

The rearrangement links TRBV29-1 to TRBJ2-3; D possibly corresponds to TRBD1 (5 bases). The CDR3 has 14 residues. The germline V and J ends were trimmed by 6 bases and 4 bases, with 17 bases remaining between them. Germline assignment: CDR1 SQVTM and CDR2 ANQGSEA. CDR3 sequence (DNA): TGCAGCGTGTCAGGGAAGGGTGGAGCAGATACGCAGTATTTT. This codes for CSVSGKGGADTQYF.

This clone occurred once. CDR3 bases: TGTGCCAGCAGTACCCTGGCGGGAGTGAACACCGGGGAGCTGTTTTTT. Its translation: CASSTLAGVNTGELFF. The chain is built from TRBV5-4 and TRBJ2-2; 7 bases match TRBD2. J lost 1 base, V lost 5 bases, and 8 bases had no gene match. Germline assignment: CDR1 SGHNT and CDR2 YYREEE (reference sequence). This CDR3 comprises 16 residues.

The chain links TRBV5-1 to TRBJ2-7; the D gene is possibly TRBD2 (5 bases). CDR1 is SGHRS and CDR2 is YFSETQ in the germline V gene. This CDR3 spans 14 amino acids. V was trimmed by 0 bases and J by 4 bases, leaving 11 bases between them. As DNA, the CDR3 is TGCGCCAGCAGCTTGGATCCGGGAAGTTACGAGCAGTACTTC. This gives the protein CASSLDPGSYEQYF.

The rearrangement uses TRBV19 and TRBJ2-1; a weak D match, TRBD2 (6 bases). With 2 bases removed from V and 0 bases from J, the gap between germline ends came to 11 bases. The CDR3 is 16 residues long. The V gene's germline CDR1 is LNHDA and CDR2 SQIVND (reference sequence). The CDR3 bases are TGTGCCAGTAGTATAAAGGAGGGCCTCTCCTACAATGAGCAGTTCTTC. Translated: CASSIKEGLSYNEQFF. Full variable domain (outside the CDR3, taken from reference TRBV19 and TRBJ2-1): DGGITQSPKYLFRKEGQNVTLSCEQNLNHDAMYWYRQDPGQGLRLIYYSQIVNDFQKGDIAEGYSVSREKKESFPLTVTSAQKNPTAFYLCASSIKEGLSYNEQFFGPGTRLTVL.

Only one count was recorded for this clone. The genes are TRBV11-1 and TRBJ2-7, with 8 bases that match TRBD2. The V segment lost 5 bases and the J segment 0 bases; nucleotides outside the gene matches: 9. Germline assignment: CDR1 SGHAT and CDR2 FQDESV (reference sequence). The CDR3 sequence is 16 residues long. For the CDR3, the DNA is TGTGCCAGCAGCCCCCAGGGTAGCGGGGTCTCCTACGAGCAGTACTTC. It yields the protein CASSPQGSGVSYEQYF. Variable domain in full (rest from reference TRBV11-1 and TRBJ2-7): EAEVAQSPRYKITEKSQAVAFWCDPISGHATLYWYRQILGQGPELLVQFQDESVVDDSQLPKDRFSAERLKGVDSTLKIQPAELGDSAMYLCASSPQGSGVSYEQYFGPGTRLTVT.

This clone was observed a single time. The chain is built from TRBV14 and TRBJ2-2; TRBD2 matches at 7 bases. The CDR3 consists of 15 residues. Unmatched junction bases numbered 7, after V lost 3 bases and J lost 6 bases. The V gene's germline CDR1 is SGHDN and CDR2 FVKESK. The DNA for the CDR3 is TGTGCCAGCAGCCACTCCAAGCGGGGATCCGGGGAGCTGTTTTTT. Protein sequence: CASSHSKRGSGELFF.

The chain carries TRBV28 and TRBJ1-2; D not certain. CDR1 is MDHEN, CDR2 SYDVKM, per germline. With 6 bases removed from V and 5 bases from J, the gap between germline ends came to 13 bases. The CDR3 is made up of 13 amino acids. This CDR3 reads CASRPGVLYGYTF. The CDR3 region has the DNA TGTGCCAGCAGACCGGGAGTGTTGTATGGCTACACCTTC.

V and J are TRBV20-1 and TRBJ2-7; D uncertain. Germline-derived CDR1 and CDR2 are DFQATT and SNEGSKA (reference sequence). V was cut by 3 bases and J by 6 bases, with 15 bases left in between. CDR3 length: 13 amino acids. In DNA form, the CDR3 reads TGCAGTGCTAGTGTCCCTCTGCACATCGAGCAGTACTTC. This codes for CSASVPLHIEQYF.

The J gene is TRBJ2-5, the V gene TRBV24-1; D is possibly TRBD2 (5 bases). Germline CDR1 and CDR2: KGHDR and SFDVKD. The germline V and J ends were trimmed by 2 bases and 3 bases, with 18 bases remaining between them. This CDR3 has 17 amino acids. The CDR3 coding sequence is TGTGCCACCAGTGATTCGGAGAGAGGGCCAGACAAAGAGACCCAGTACTTC. It codes for CATSDSERGPDKETQYF.

This clone was observed a single time. V gene TRBV5-1 combines with J gene TRBJ2-5; 10 bases match TRBD2. The CDR3 totals 15 residues. From germline, CDR1 is SGHRS and CDR2 YFSETQ. Trimming at V came to 2 bases and at J to 5 bases, leaving 6 bases not matched to a gene. CDR3 bases: TGCGCCAGCAGCTTACCGGGACTAGCGAATGAGACCCAGTACTTC. The encoded protein is CASSLPGLANETQYF.